These T cell receptor beta chains were read from a single sample in a study of T-cell reconstitution after alpha-beta-depleted transplantation in children. TCRdb reprocessed the PCR reads with MiXCR, giving one entry per CDR3 protein. The sample shows about 130,000 distinct CDR3 sequences, about 9.6% of them seen only once. The input for sequencing was PBMCs, mostly from graft donor cells, taken 180 days after TCRalphabeta/CD19-depleted stem cell transplant. Receptors were obtained from a girl under three years old who had a stem cell transplant for combined immunodeficiency, so the T cells may come from the graft donor. CDR3s include the opening cysteine and the closing phenylalanine or tryptophan. The D gene is left open where the match is weak. Some rows have no size entry. The others give once, few or many, or a class for an expanded clone.

NA | TRBJ1-1 | many | TRBV5-8 | CASSLGLKNTEAFF | TGTGCCAGCAGCTTGGGCCTTAAAAACACTGAAGCTTTCTTT
TRBD2 | TRBJ2-1 | NA | TRBV3-1 | CASSQDGLAGWNEQFF | TGTGCCAGCAGCCAAGATGGACTAGCGGGGTGGAATGAGCAGTTCTTC
NA | TRBJ2-5 | NA | TRBV7-3 | CASSLEGRRGETQYF | TGTGCCAGCAGCTTAGAAGGGAGGAGAGGGGAGACCCAGTACTTC
TRBD1 | TRBJ2-1 | NA | TRBV20-1 | CSAKTSQGARHNEQFF | TGCAGTGCTAAAACGTCCCAGGGGGCGCGTCACAATGAGCAGTTCTTC
TRBD2 | TRBJ2-1 | NA | TRBV6-5 | CASISMGSGTSYNEQFF | TGTGCCAGCATTTCCATGGGGAGCGGGACCTCCTACAATGAGCAGTTCTTC
NA | TRBJ1-2 | many | TRBV5-1 | CASSLEGRYGYTF | TGCGCCAGCAGCTTGGAAGGGCGATATGGCTACACCTTC
NA | TRBJ2-7 | many | TRBV12-3/TRBV12-4 | CASSGRLYEQYF | TGTGCCAGCAGTGGACGGCTCTACGAGCAGTACTTC
NA | TRBJ2-5 | many | TRBV6-1 | CASSRGGETQYF | TGTGCCAGCAGTAGGGGAGGAGAGACCCAGTACTTC
NA | TRBJ2-1 | many | TRBV12-3/TRBV12-4 | CASHPGGNEQFF | TGTGCCAGCCATCCCGGAGGGAATGAGCAGTTCTTC
NA | TRBJ2-5 | many | TRBV18 | CASSHRTKNPRGETQYF | TGTGCCAGCTCACATCGGACTAAAAACCCCCGAGGAGAGACCCAGTACTTC
NA | TRBJ1-4 | few | TRBV5-1 | CASSLGRREEKLFF | TGCGCCAGCAGCTTGGGGAGACGGGAGGAAAAACTGTTTTTT
NA | TRBJ2-7 | NA | TRBV7-6 | CASSLAETAYEQYF | TGTGCCAGCAGCTTAGCTGAGACAGCCTACGAGCAGTACTTC
NA | TRBJ2-5 | few | TRBV5-1 | CASSQGPRYQETQYF | TGCGCCAGCAGCCAAGGACCGAGGTACCAAGAGACCCAGTACTTC
NA | TRBJ2-3 | NA | TRBV29-1 | CSVVGIGTDTQYF | TGCAGCGTTGTGGGGATCGGCACAGATACGCAGTATTTT
TRBD2 | TRBJ2-1 | NA | TRBV5-6 | CAGSLGSGSWYNEQFF | TGTGCCGGCAGCTTGGGAAGCGGGAGTTGGTACAATGAGCAGTTCTTC
NA | TRBJ2-3 | few | TRBV5-5 | CASSLGLFRTDTQYF | TGTGCCAGCAGCTTGGGACTTTTCCGCACAGATACGCAGTATTTT
NA | TRBJ2-1 | few | TRBV6-5 | CASSYSAGPNNEQFF | TGTGCCAGCAGTTACTCCGCGGGACCCAACAATGAGCAGTTCTTC
TRBD1 | TRBJ1-1 | few | TRBV7-2 | CASSPHRGMNTEAFF | TGTGCCAGCAGCCCCCACAGGGGAATGAACACTGAAGCTTTCTTT
NA | TRBJ1-5 | NA | TRBV7-2 | CASSLRGPYSNQPQHF | TGTGCCAGCAGCTTGAGAGGGCCTTATAGCAATCAGCCCCAGCATTTT
NA | TRBJ1-4 | few | TRBV5-1 | CASSLPRQSTNEKLFF | TGCGCCAGCAGCTTACCTCGACAATCAACTAATGAAAAACTGTTTTTT
NA | TRBJ1-1 | NA | TRBV20-1 | CSARARQGNTEAFF | TGCAGTGCTAGGGCCAGGCAGGGGAACACTGAAGCTTTCTTT
NA | TRBJ2-7 | few | TRBV7-2 | CASSPMGGEQYF | TGTGCCAGCAGCCCCATGGGGGGCGAGCAGTACTTC
NA | TRBJ2-7 | NA | TRBV20-1 | CSARRAPYEQYF | TGCAGTGCTAGAAGGGCTCCCTACGAGCAGTACTTC
TRBD2 | TRBJ2-1 | NA | TRBV20-1 | CSAASGMDNEQFF | TGCAGTGCTGCGAGCGGGATGGACAATGAGCAGTTCTTC
NA | TRBJ2-4 | few | TRBV29-1 | CSVVGGIKNIQYF | TGCAGCGTTGTCGGGGGAATCAAAAACATTCAGTACTTC
NA | TRBJ1-5 | many | TRBV12-3/TRBV12-4 | CASSFWGNRNQPQHF | TGTGCCAGCAGTTTTTGGGGGAATCGCAATCAGCCCCAGCATTTT
NA | TRBJ2-2 | many | TRBV5-5 | CATVLAPSDTGELFF | TGTGCCACGGTGCTAGCCCCGTCGGACACCGGGGAGCTGTTTTTT
NA | TRBJ2-1 | few | TRBV6-5 | CASSYSRGAYNEQFF | TGTGCCAGCAGTTACTCTCGGGGAGCCTACAATGAGCAGTTCTTC
TRBD1 | TRBJ1-2 | many | TRBV9 | CASSVAGTGNGYTF | TGTGCCAGCAGCGTAGCCGGGACAGGGAATGGCTACACCTTC
TRBD2 | TRBJ2-1 | NA | TRBV10-3 | CAISSTSGGGSSYNEQFF | TGTGCCATCAGTTCGACTAGCGGGGGGGGGAGCTCCTACAATGAGCAGTTCTTC
TRBD2 | TRBJ2-1 | few | TRBV20-1 | CSARALLPGTTNNEQFF | TGCAGTGCTAGAGCCCTGTTACCCGGGACTACAAACAATGAGCAGTTCTTC
NA | TRBJ1-2 | many | TRBV20-1 | CSASGQINYGYTF | TGCAGTGCTAGTGGACAGATTAACTATGGCTACACCTTC
NA | TRBJ2-7 | few | TRBV29-1 | CSFVDSSYEQYF | TGCAGCTTCGTCGACAGCTCCTACGAGCAGTACTTC
NA | TRBJ2-1 | many | TRBV7-9 | CASSLSGVYNEQFF | TGTGCCAGCAGCTTAAGTGGGGTCTACAATGAGCAGTTCTTC
NA | TRBJ2-5 | NA | TRBV6-5 | CASSYSRTRSETQYF | TGTGCCAGCAGTTACTCCCGGACACGCTCCGAGACCCAGTACTTC
NA | TRBJ1-2 | NA | TRBV11-2 | CASSLDLGGRGYGYTF | TGTGCCAGCAGCTTAGATCTCGGGGGGAGAGGCTATGGCTACACCTTC
NA | TRBJ2-7 | medium-sized | TRBV29-1 | CSTLTPSGEQYF | TGCAGCACCTTGACTCCCTCAGGCGAGCAGTACTTC
TRBD2 | TRBJ2-3 | NA | TRBV7-8 | CASSTGTNPDTQYF | TGTGCCAGCAGCACCGGGACTAATCCAGATACGCAGTATTTT
NA | TRBJ2-1 | NA | TRBV7-6 | CASSLSPLSLPDSLSSYNEQFF | TGTGCCAGCAGCTTATCGCCCTTATCCCTCCCCGACAGTTTGAGCTCCTACAATGAGCAGTTCTTC
TRBD2 | TRBJ2-5 | NA | TRBV11-3 | CASSLGLAGDPSGETQYF | TGTGCCAGCAGCTTAGGACTAGCGGGGGATCCGTCTGGAGAGACCCAGTACTTC
TRBD2 | TRBJ2-1 | NA | TRBV18 | CASSRTSGFYNEQFF | TGTGCCAGCTCCCGAACTAGCGGGTTCTACAATGAGCAGTTCTTC
NA | TRBJ2-1 | NA | TRBV6-2/TRBV6-3 | CASSPGGRNEQFF | TGTGCCAGCAGCCCCGGAGGCCGCAATGAGCAGTTCTTC
NA | TRBJ2-1 | NA | TRBV20-1 | CSARALGTPVYNEQFF | TGCAGTGCTAGAGCTCTGGGTACACCGGTTTACAATGAGCAGTTCTTC
TRBD1 | TRBJ2-5 | many | TRBV28 | CASSLPGQGVGETQYF | TGTGCCAGCAGTCTACCGGGACAGGGAGTTGGAGAGACCCAGTACTTC
NA | TRBJ1-1 | NA | TRBV28 | CASSSIHREDTEAFF | TGTGCCAGCAGTAGTATACACAGGGAGGACACTGAAGCTTTCTTT
TRBD1 | TRBJ2-1 | NA | TRBV7-9 | CASSTGQGGNEQFF | TGTGCCAGCAGCACCGGACAGGGTGGGAATGAGCAGTTCTTC
NA | TRBJ1-1 | few | TRBV9 | CASSAHVGAEAFF | TGTGCCAGCAGCGCCCACGTGGGGGCTGAAGCTTTCTTT
NA | TRBJ2-1 | few | TRBV28 | CASQFGRGRSYNEQFF | TGTGCCTCCCAGTTTGGTCGGGGGAGGTCCTACAATGAGCAGTTCTTC
TRBD2 | TRBJ2-3 | NA | TRBV20-1 | CSARTSGGRDTQYF | TGCAGTGCTCGGACTAGCGGGGGGCGAGATACGCAGTATTTT